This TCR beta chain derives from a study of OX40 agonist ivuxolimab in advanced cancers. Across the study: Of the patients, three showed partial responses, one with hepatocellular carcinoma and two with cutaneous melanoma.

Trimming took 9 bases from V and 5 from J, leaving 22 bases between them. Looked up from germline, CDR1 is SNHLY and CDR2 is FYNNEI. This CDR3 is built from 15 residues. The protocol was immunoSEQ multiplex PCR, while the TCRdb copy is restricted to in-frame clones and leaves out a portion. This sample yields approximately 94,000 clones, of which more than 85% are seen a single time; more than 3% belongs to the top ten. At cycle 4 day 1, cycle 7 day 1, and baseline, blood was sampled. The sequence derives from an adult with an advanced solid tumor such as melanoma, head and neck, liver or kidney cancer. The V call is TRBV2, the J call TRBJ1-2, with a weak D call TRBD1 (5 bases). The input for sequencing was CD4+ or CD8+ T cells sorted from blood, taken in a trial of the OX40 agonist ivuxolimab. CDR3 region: CARGAYGGLGYGYTF. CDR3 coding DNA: TGTGCCAGAGGGGCTTATGGAGGACTGGGGTATGGCTACACCTTC.